Given below is one T cell receptor beta chain in context. Its antigen is not known. This sample is part of a study of identical twins. Regarding the study as a whole: Invariant T cells like MAIT and iNKT could partly confound the zero-insertion analyses. Abundant beta clonotypes from cord blood had fewer insertions, unlike memory repertoires, which showed none.

One entry per CDR3 protein, called by TCRdb with MiXCR from the 5' RACE reads. The table includes 500,000 to 600,000 distinct CDR3 sequences, around 20% detected once. This CDR3 contains 15 residues. Germline CDR1 reads DFQATT; CDR2 reads SNEGSKA (reference sequence). V trimming: 5 bases; J trimming: 1 base; junction bases outside the gene matches: 5. This same sample was also taken into another study, of T cells expressing NK-cell markers. That source reports: The TCR beta repertoires were obtained from sorted CD3+CD56+NKG2C+, CD3+CD56+NKG2C- and CD3+CD56-NKG2C+ T cells.

The sample comprised CD4+ T cells sorted from blood. The chain has TRBV20-1 and TRBJ2-2, with TRBD1 identical over 9 bases. This sequence was found in a young woman in good health. CDR3 in DNA: TGCAGTGCTGGGGGGACAGGGTTGAACACCGGGGAGCTGTTTTTT. It is translated as CSAGGTGLNTGELFF.